A selection of T cell receptor beta chains follows, all from one sample in a study of OX40 agonist ivuxolimab in advanced cancers. The assay was immunoSEQ multiplex PCR, and TCRdb's table has in-frame clones only and misses some. The sample includes approximately 65,000 clones, more than 75% seen only once; the top ten take over 0.3%. The specimen comprised CD4+ or CD8+ T cells sorted from blood, sampled in a trial of the OX40 agonist ivuxolimab. All receptors come from an adult with an advanced solid tumor such as melanoma, head and neck, liver or kidney cancer. CDR3s include the opening cysteine and the closing phenylalanine or tryptophan. The order of the fields is V gene, D gene, clone size, J gene, CDR3 protein, CDR3 DNA. The D gene is left open where the match is weak. Some rows have no size entry. The others give once, few or many, or a class for an expanded clone.

v_call: TRBV5-1; d_call: TRBD1; clone_size: NA; j_call: TRBJ2-1; cdr3_aa: CASSREGQGYYNEQFF; cdr3_nt: TGCGCCAGCAGCAGGGAAGGACAGGGGTACTACAATGAGCAGTTCTTC
v_call: TRBV29-1; d_call: NA; clone_size: NA; j_call: TRBJ2-3; cdr3_aa: CSVVRGDTQYF; cdr3_nt: TGCAGCGTTGTGCGCGGGGATACGCAGTATTTT
v_call: TRBV5-1; d_call: NA; clone_size: NA; j_call: TRBJ1-2; cdr3_aa: CASSLDLKWTADGYTF; cdr3_nt: TGCGCCAGCAGCTTGGACCTGAAGTGGACAGCCGATGGCTACACCTTC
v_call: TRBV4-3; d_call: NA; clone_size: NA; j_call: TRBJ2-6; cdr3_aa: CASSQDRGHISGANVLTF; cdr3_nt: TGCGCCAGCAGCCAAGACCGTGGACATATCTCTGGGGCCAACGTCCTGACTTTC
v_call: TRBV7-8; d_call: NA; clone_size: NA; j_call: TRBJ2-5; cdr3_aa: CASSRLTSLGETQYF; cdr3_nt: TGTGCCAGCAGCCGACTGACATCCCTGGGGGAGACCCAGTACTTC
v_call: TRBV9; d_call: TRBD1; clone_size: NA; j_call: TRBJ1-1; cdr3_aa: CASSIGTGGNTEAFF; cdr3_nt: TGTGCCAGCAGCATCGGGACAGGGGGAAACACTGAAGCTTTCTTT
v_call: TRBV5-1; d_call: TRBD1; clone_size: NA; j_call: TRBJ1-5; cdr3_aa: CASSLGTGINQPQHF; cdr3_nt: TGCGCCAGCAGCTTGGGGACAGGGATTAATCAGCCCCAGCATTTT
v_call: TRBV6-6; d_call: NA; clone_size: NA; j_call: TRBJ1-1; cdr3_aa: CASYDPRYMNTEAFF; cdr3_nt: TGTGCCAGTTATGACCCCAGGTACATGAACACTGAAGCTTTCTTT
v_call: TRBV19; d_call: TRBD1; clone_size: NA; j_call: TRBJ1-4; cdr3_aa: CASSEGQGWQKLFF; cdr3_nt: TGTGCCAGTAGTGAAGGACAGGGGTGGCAAAAACTGTTTTTT
v_call: TRBV19; d_call: TRBD1; clone_size: NA; j_call: TRBJ1-1; cdr3_aa: CASSMFQGAWTEAFF; cdr3_nt: TGTGCCAGTAGTATGTTTCAGGGGGCTTGGACTGAAGCTTTCTTT
v_call: TRBV19; d_call: NA; clone_size: once; j_call: TRBJ1-4; cdr3_aa: CASSIDGRAGEKLFF; cdr3_nt: TGTGCCAGTAGTATAGATGGCAGGGCTGGCGAAAAACTGTTTTTT
v_call: TRBV7-3; d_call: NA; clone_size: few; j_call: TRBJ2-2; cdr3_aa: CASSQQVGGELFF; cdr3_nt: TGTGCCAGCAGCCAACAGGTTGGCGGGGAGCTGTTTTTT
v_call: TRBV29-1; d_call: NA; clone_size: NA; j_call: TRBJ1-1; cdr3_aa: CSVGGRVKGEAFF; cdr3_nt: TGCAGCGTTGGAGGGAGGGTTAAGGGTGAAGCTTTCTTT
v_call: TRBV6-5; d_call: NA; clone_size: NA; j_call: TRBJ2-5; cdr3_aa: CASRPGTLSGTQYF; cdr3_nt: TGTGCCAGCAGGCCCGGGACGCTCTCAGGGACCCAGTACTTC
v_call: TRBV13; d_call: NA; clone_size: NA; j_call: TRBJ2-2; cdr3_aa: CASSLEALFGGMNTGELFF; cdr3_nt: TGTGCCAGCAGCTTAGAAGCCTTATTTGGGGGGATGAACACCGGGGAGCTGTTTTTT
v_call: TRBV5-6; d_call: TRBD1; clone_size: NA; j_call: TRBJ1-3; cdr3_aa: CASSWGQGGFENTIYF; cdr3_nt: TGTGCCAGCAGCTGGGGCCAGGGGGGATTTGAAAACACCATATATTTT
v_call: TRBV10-3; d_call: TRBD2; clone_size: NA; j_call: TRBJ2-3; cdr3_aa: CAISESKLSGGTDTQYF; cdr3_nt: TGTGCCATCAGTGAGTCGAAGCTTAGCGGGGGGACGGATACGCAGTATTTT